These 27 T cell receptor beta chains were all obtained from the same sample, sequenced in a study of cytomegalovirus exposure and HLA in healthy donors. The study ran its PCR with 60 Vbeta and 13 Jbeta primers. The table came from immunoSEQ multiplex PCR; TCRdb's copy has only in-frame clones and leaves some out. The data show about 160,000 clones, 70% to 90% seen once. Sequenced material: PBMCs. The receptors stem from a woman aged 25 to 39 in good health and CMV-seronegative.

The chain couples TRBV9 to TRBJ2-1; 8 bases match TRBD2. The V gene's germline CDR1 is SGDLS and CDR2 YYNGEE. V gave up 0 bases and J gave up 4 bases; unmatched junction bases: 9. This CDR3 has 17 amino acids. The CDR3 loop is CASSVDGSGSPYNEQFF. The CDR3 bases are TGTGCCAGCAGCGTAGACGGAAGCGGGAGCCCTTACAATGAGCAGTTCTTC.

This clone was found once. The J gene is TRBJ1-2, the V gene TRBV6-1, with D maybe TRBD1 (6 bases). The CDR3 contains 13 residues. Trimming took off 7 bases at V and 8 bases at J, with 17 bases between the two ends. The V gene's germline CDR1 is MNHNS and CDR2 SASEGT. In DNA form, the CDR3 reads TGTGCCAGCAATCAGGGGAGGGCTTACGGCTACACCTTC. It translates to CASNQGRAYGYTF.

The chain is built from TRBV7-9 and TRBJ1-1; D remains unclear. The CDR3 has 12 amino acids. With 1 base removed from V and 6 bases from J, the gap between germline ends came to 6 bases. CDR1 SEHNR and CDR2 FQNEAQ come from the germline V gene (reference sequence). CDR3 coding DNA: TGTGCCAGCAGCTTAGGTGCGGCTGAAGCTTTCTTT. It translates to CASSLGAAEAFF.

The chain recombines TRBV28 with TRBJ2-7; 8 bases agree with TRBD1. V lost 8 bases and J lost 4; bases outside the gene matches: 7. Germline loops: CDR1 MDHEN, CDR2 SYDVKM. The CDR3 is made up of 13 amino acids. The CDR3 DNA is TGTGCCAGCCATAGGACAGGGAGTTACGAGCAGTACTTC. It is translated as CASHRTGSYEQYF.

In nucleotides, the CDR3 is TGTGCCATCAGTGACCCGGCGGGCAAGCATACCTTC. Translation gives CAISDPAGKHTF. The rearrangement links TRBV10-3 to TRBJ1-2; unclear D gene. Between the trimmed V and J ends, which lost 3 bases and 14 bases, there was a span of 16 bases. The length of the CDR3 is 12 residues. CDR1 and CDR2 (germline): ENHRY, SYGVKD.

This rearrangement joins TRBV9 to TRBJ2-3; D is possibly TRBD1 (5 bases). Germline V gene lookup returns CDR1 SGDLS and CDR2 YYNGEE. The CDR3 is 16 amino acids. Trimming cost V 0 bases and J 0 bases, with 11 bases left between them. This CDR3 reads CASSVGGATSTDTQYF. As DNA, the CDR3 is TGTGCCAGCAGCGTAGGTGGGGCTACTAGCACAGATACGCAGTATTTT.

The chain uses TRBV5-1 and TRBJ2-1, with 10 bases lining up with TRBD2. This CDR3 has 19 residues. Per the germline V gene, CDR1 is SGHRS and CDR2 is YFSETQ. Trimming at V came to 0 bases and at J to 0 bases, leaving 9 bases not matched to a gene. The CDR3: CASSLGVAGGLSSYNEQFF. Written as DNA, the CDR3 is TGCGCCAGCAGCTTGGGGGTAGCGGGGGGCTTAAGCTCCTACAATGAGCAGTTCTTC.

This chain joins TRBV19 and TRBJ2-5; D is uncertain. The CDR3 has 14 residues. Trimming left V 6 bases short and J 4 bases short, with 15 bases between. CDR1 is LNHDA and CDR2 is SQIVND in the germline V gene (reference sequence). For the CDR3, the DNA is TGTGCCAGTAGCCTTGCCCCGGGTAGAGAGACCCAGTACTTC. This translates into CASSLAPGRETQYF.

The rearrangement joins TRBV27 to TRBJ2-2; 7 bases fit TRBD1. J gave up 1 base and V 5 bases, and 16 bases lay outside the gene matches. CDR3 length: 19 amino acids. Germline V lookup: CDR1 MNHEY, CDR2 SMNVEV (reference sequence). This CDR3 is CASSKRTGYDSVNTGELFF. The CDR3 nucleotides read TGTGCCAGCAGTAAGCGGACAGGTTATGATAGCGTGAACACCGGGGAGCTGTTTTTT.

The rearrangement links TRBV7-8 to TRBJ1-6; 9 nucleotides match TRBD1. Trimming at V came to 5 bases and at J to 8 bases, leaving 7 bases not matched to a gene. Germline V CDR1 and CDR2: SGHVS, FQNEAQ. The CDR3 sequence is 15 residues long. The CDR3 reads CASSPPGQGYSPLHF. CDR3 sequence (DNA): TGTGCCAGCAGCCCCCCGGGACAGGGATATTCACCCCTCCACTTT.

The CDR3, as DNA: TGCGCCAGCAGCCAAGATCGGGGGGGGAACGGATACCAAGAGACCCAGTACTTC. Its translation is CASSQDRGGNGYQETQYF. The rearrangement uses TRBV4-3 and TRBJ2-5, with 8 bases that match TRBD2. Losses at the gene ends were 0 bases for V and 0 bases for J; bases not matched to a gene: 9. CDR3 length: 18 amino acids. Germline CDR1 and CDR2: LGHNA and YSLEER.

The J gene is TRBJ1-5, the V gene TRBV28; the D is unclear. The CDR3 is made up of 15 amino acids. Looked up from germline, CDR1 is MDHEN and CDR2 is SYDVKM. Trimming stripped 3 bases from V and 5 bases from J, with 14 bases between. The CDR3 region has the DNA TGTGCCAGCAGTTTCCCCCGGTCGGTTTATCAGCCCCAGCATTTT. This translates into CASSFPRSVYQPQHF.

The chain couples TRBV4-1 to TRBJ2-7; TRBD2 aligns across 11 bases. The CDR3 length is 14 residues. Germline V gene lookup returns CDR1 MGHRA and CDR2 YSYEKL. V lost 2 bases, J lost 7 bases, and 4 bases stayed unmatched. CDR3 region: CASSQLAGGGEQYF. The CDR3 DNA reads as TGCGCCAGCAGCCAACTAGCGGGAGGTGGGGAGCAGTACTTC.

This chain links TRBV7-2 with TRBJ2-1; TRBD2 aligns across 10 bases. From germline, CDR1 is SGHTA and CDR2 FQGNSA. The CDR3 is 16 amino acids. Unmatched junction bases numbered 10, after V lost 4 bases and J lost 7 bases. CDR3 amino acids: CASSSPTSGALNEQFF. The CDR3 nucleotides are TGTGCCAGCAGCTCACCCACTAGCGGGGCGTTAAATGAGCAGTTCTTC.

The gene calls are TRBV4-2 and TRBJ1-1; 7 bases align to TRBD1. From germline, CDR1 is LGHNA and CDR2 YNFKEQ. CDR3 size: 15 residues. Unmatched junction bases numbered 11, after V lost 6 bases and J lost 4 bases. The CDR3: CASSVGRQGVTEAFF. The CDR3 nucleotides are TGTGCCAGCAGTGTCGGGAGACAGGGAGTCACTGAAGCTTTCTTT.

The CDR3 reads CASSTRTGISTGELFF. CDR3 nucleotide sequence: TGTGCCAGTAGTACCCGGACAGGGATAAGTACCGGGGAGCTGTTTTTT. The chain is built from TRBV19 and TRBJ2-2, with TRBD1 matching 8 bases. Germline assignment: CDR1 LNHDA and CDR2 SQIVND (reference sequence). The V segment lost 4 bases and the J segment 5 bases; nucleotides outside the gene matches: 9. The CDR3 has 16 residues.

The chain links TRBV4-1 to TRBJ1-3, with D uncertain. Between the trimmed V and J ends, which lost 1 base and 3 bases, there was a span of 16 bases. The CDR3 spans 17 residues. Germline CDR1 and CDR2: MGHRA and YSYEKL. CDR3 sequence (DNA): TGCGCCAGCAGCCAAGGTTTAAGGGAGGATGGTGGAAACACCATATATTTT. This encodes CASSQGLREDGGNTIYF.

DNA of the CDR3: TGTGCCAGCAGCCCCGGACAGGGAGGGTCACCCCTCCACTTT. Its translation: CASSPGQGGSPLHF. This sequence joins TRBV7-2 and TRBJ1-6; 8 nucleotides line up with TRBD1. V gave up 5 bases and J gave up 10 bases; unmatched junction bases: 7. This CDR3 region has 14 residues. From germline, CDR1 is SGHTA and CDR2 FQGNSA.

V is TRBV4-1 and J is TRBJ2-2; 10 positions match TRBD1. With V trimmed by 3 bases and J by 7 bases, 8 bases remained unmatched. This CDR3 is 16 amino acids long. Germline lookup yields CDR1 MGHRA and CDR2 YSYEKL. The CDR3: CASSHPPGQGNGELFF. The CDR3 bases are TGCGCCAGCAGCCACCCTCCGGGACAGGGGAACGGGGAGCTGTTTTTT.

This clone appeared once. The chain recombines TRBV7-2 with TRBJ2-5, with a weak D call TRBD2 (5 bases). CDR1 is SGHTA, CDR2 FQGNSA, per germline. V was pared by 1 base and J by 5 bases, with 14 bases between. The CDR3 covers 15 residues. Here the CDR3 reads CASSLGISGRETQYF. The CDR3 DNA reads as TGTGCCAGCAGCTTAGGTATCTCGGGAAGGGAGACCCAGTACTTC.

V gene TRBV6-1 combines with J gene TRBJ2-7; D may be TRBD2 (5 bases). The CDR3 runs 15 residues. Trimming pared 0 bases from V and 4 bases from J, leaving 13 bases between. CDR1 MNHNS and CDR2 SASEGT come from the germline V gene. CDR3 coding DNA: TGTGCCAGCAGTGAAGCGCTCAACGGACTTTACGAGCAGTACTTC. Translation: CASSEALNGLYEQYF.

The chain links TRBV7-2 to TRBJ2-5, with D unresolved. The V end was cut by 1 base, the J end by 1 base, with 7 bases between. The CDR3 extends over 14 amino acids. CDR1 is SGHTA and CDR2 is FQGNSA in the germline V gene. CDR3 DNA: TGTGCCAGCAGCTTAGGCGGTCCCCAAGAGACCCAGTACTTC. Translation: CASSLGGPQETQYF.

This clone was seen only a few times. V gene TRBV10-3 combines with J gene TRBJ2-3; the D gene is possibly TRBD2 (5 bases). The germline V gene encodes CDR1 ENHRY and CDR2 SYGVKD. Trimming shortened V by 2 bases and J by 3 bases, and 12 bases separated the two germline ends. CDR3 length: 15 residues. The CDR3 spells CAISEPGGGTDTQYF. Here the CDR3 DNA reads TGTGCCATCAGTGAGCCCGGAGGCGGGACAGATACGCAGTATTTT.

The rearrangement links TRBV9 to TRBJ2-7; TRBD1 matches at 7 bases. Germline values: CDR1 SGDLS, CDR2 YYNGEE. CDR3 length equals 14 residues. The V segment lost 3 bases and the J segment 4 bases; nucleotides outside the gene matches: 7. The CDR3 region has the DNA TGTGCCAGCAGCGATCGGGACAGTGAATACGAGCAGTACTTC. Encoded protein: CASSDRDSEYEQYF.

This clone was detected only a few times. The chain uses TRBV27 and TRBJ1-1; TRBD1 might be the D (6 bases). Trimming took 5 bases from V and 5 from J, leaving 15 bases between them. CDR3 length: 14 amino acids. Germline-derived CDR1 and CDR2 are MNHEY and SMNVEV (reference sequence). The DNA of the CDR3 is TGTGCCAGCAGTCCCGGTGGGGGCGGGACTGAAGCTTTCTTT. Its protein is CASSPGGGGTEAFF.

The V and J genes are TRBV6-4 and TRBJ2-1; weak D call: TRBD2 (5 bases). Per germline, CDR1 MRHNA and CDR2 SNTAGT. Trimming took off 2 bases at V and 4 bases at J, with 12 bases between the two ends. The CDR3 has 15 residues. Here the CDR3 reads CASSDRRGVYNEQFF. The CDR3 bases are TGTGCCAGCAGTGACCGTCGGGGAGTATACAATGAGCAGTTCTTC.

J is TRBJ2-2 and V is TRBV7-6; D not certain. The V gene's germline CDR1 is SGHVS and CDR2 FNYEAQ. Trimming cost V 5 bases and J 1 base, with 5 bases left between them. This CDR3 has 13 amino acids. The CDR3 reads CASSPMNTGELFF. The CDR3 nucleotides read TGTGCCAGCAGCCCTATGAACACCGGGGAGCTGTTTTTT.